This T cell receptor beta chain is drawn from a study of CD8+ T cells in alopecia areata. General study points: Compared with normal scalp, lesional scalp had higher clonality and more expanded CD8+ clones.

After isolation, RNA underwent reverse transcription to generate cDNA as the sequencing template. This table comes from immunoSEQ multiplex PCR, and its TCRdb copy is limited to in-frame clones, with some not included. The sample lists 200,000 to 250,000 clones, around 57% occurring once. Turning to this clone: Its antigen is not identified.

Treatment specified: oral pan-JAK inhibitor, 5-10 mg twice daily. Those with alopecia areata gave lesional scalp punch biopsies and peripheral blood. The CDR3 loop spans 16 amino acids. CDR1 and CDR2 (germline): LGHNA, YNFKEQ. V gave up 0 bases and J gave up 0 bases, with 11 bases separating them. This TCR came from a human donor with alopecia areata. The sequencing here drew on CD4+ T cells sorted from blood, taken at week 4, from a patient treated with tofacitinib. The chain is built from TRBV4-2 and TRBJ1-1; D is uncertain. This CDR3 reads CASSQDGGRVNTEAFF. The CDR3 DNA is TGTGCCAGCAGCCAAGACGGTGGCAGAGTGAACACTGAAGCTTTCTTT.